These 9 T cell receptor beta chains were all obtained from the same sample, sequenced in a study of cytomegalovirus exposure and HLA in healthy donors. The PCR made use of 60 Vbeta and 13 Jbeta primers. Measured with immunoSEQ multiplex PCR; TCRdb has only the in-frame clones, and not every one. The table lists some 76,000 clones, 78% of them singletons, with roughly 9% in the top ten. Sequenced input: PBMCs. Source of these receptors: a woman in her thirties or forties in good health and CMV-seropositive.

The chain combines TRBV5-1 with TRBJ1-2, with 7 nucleotides matching TRBD1. V was clipped by 0 bases and J by 7 bases; unmatched bases: 12. The CDR3 runs to 16 residues. CDR1 and CDR2 from the germline V gene are SGHRS and YFSETQ. DNA of the CDR3: TGCGCCAGCAGCTTGGCTTCAGGACAGGCTCTTAGTGGCTACACCTTC. Residues: CASSLASGQALSGYTF.

In its sample, this clone was seen once. The chain joins TRBV19 to TRBJ2-5, with D possibly TRBD1 on 7 matching bases. The J call is uncertain, as TRBJ2-7 better fits the DNA end. Germline CDR1 is LNHDA and CDR2 is SQIVND (reference sequence). This CDR3 spans 13 amino acids. CDR3 in amino acids: CASSIRGAHEQYF. In DNA, the CDR3 is TGTGCCAGTAGTATCAGGGGGGCACACGAGCAGTACTTC.

The J gene is TRBJ1-2, the V gene TRBV4-2; TRBD1 matches at 7 bases. From germline, CDR1 is LGHNA and CDR2 YNFKEQ. Trimming took 4 bases from V and 6 from J; bases not matched to a gene: 11. The CDR3 covers 15 residues. CDR3 bases: TGTGCCAGCAGCCTGCGGACAGTTCAGGGGGATGGCTACACCTTC. Amino acid sequence: CASSLRTVQGDGYTF.

This chain joins TRBV19 and TRBJ1-1, with 11 bases matching TRBD1. This CDR3 spans 17 amino acids. Trimming removed 4 bases from V and 2 bases from J; junction bases left unmatched: 9. Germline-derived CDR1 and CDR2 are LNHDA and SQIVND (reference sequence). CDR3 amino acids: CASSTLLGQGENTEAFF. The CDR3 coding sequence is TGTGCCAGTAGTACCCTCTTGGGACAGGGGGAAAACACTGAAGCTTTCTTT.

In its sample, this clone was seen a few times. The chain joins TRBV6-6 to TRBJ1-3; weak D call: TRBD1 (5 bases). V gave up 6 bases and J gave up 4 bases, with 19 bases separating them. The length of the CDR3 is 16 residues. Per germline, CDR1 MNHNY and CDR2 SVGAGI (reference sequence). The CDR3 bases are TGTGCCAGCAGCCAGACCGACGCCCGGGGGGGAAACACCATATATTTT. This sequence encodes CASSQTDARGGNTIYF.

The CDR3 DNA reads TGTGCCAGCGAAACAGGGGGACGATCGGATTCACCCCTCCACTTT. It yields the protein CASETGGRSDSPLHF. The chain is built from TRBV6-1 and TRBJ1-6; TRBD1 matches at 8 bases. This CDR3 spans 15 amino acids. J gave up 8 bases and V 8 bases, and 11 bases lay outside the gene matches. Germline CDR1 is MNHNS and CDR2 is SASEGT.

This chain links TRBV27 with TRBJ2-1; 9 nucleotides align to TRBD2. The germline V gene encodes CDR1 MNHEY and CDR2 SMNVEV (reference sequence). The V segment lost 7 bases and the J segment 8 bases; nucleotides outside the gene matches: 6. This CDR3 is 13 amino acids long. The CDR3 bases are TGTGCCAGCAAGGGACTAGCCGGTCATGAGCAGTTCTTC. Its protein is CASKGLAGHEQFF.

The chain combines TRBV6-5 with TRBJ1-3; the D gene is possibly TRBD1 (5 bases). The CDR3 is 14 amino acids. V lost 4 bases and J lost 0, with 7 bases in between. Germline V CDR1 and CDR2: MNHEY, SVGAGI. Written as DNA, the CDR3 is TGTGCCAGCAGTTTCAGGGACTCTGGAAACACCATATATTTT. Its translation is CASSFRDSGNTIYF.

The genes are TRBV6-6 and TRBJ2-7; perhaps TRBD2 as D (7 bases). The CDR3 sequence is 12 residues long. Deletions cut 7 bases from V and 5 bases from J, with 12 bases between. The germline V gene has CDR1 MNHNY and CDR2 SVGAGI (reference sequence). The CDR3 region has the DNA TGTGCCAGCAACAGGGAGGGCCACGAGCAGTACTTC. Protein product: CASNREGHEQYF.